This T cell receptor (beta chain) was recorded in a study of early T cells in non-severe SARS-CoV-2 infection. At the level of the study: The chains were unpaired, and the sequenced material was bulk RNA from unsorted whole blood. Study-level results: The matching step, a VDJdb search, favored anti-spike CD8 responses and missed private and CD4 specificities.

Points on this clonotype: Antigen: not known.

Individual cDNA molecules were tagged with unique molecular identifiers, the study reported. TCRdb analysed the 5' RACE reads with MiXCR anew, one entry per CDR3 protein. The data hold about 81,000 distinct CDR3 sequences, with around 15% observed a single time. The CDR3 is made up of 17 amino acids. Unmatched junction bases numbered 6, after V lost 0 bases and J lost 4 bases. Germline-derived CDR1 and CDR2 are KGHSH and LQKENI. The TCR was taken from an adult who was a healthcare worker with PCR-confirmed SARS-CoV-2 infection or an uninfected control (not recorded which). The V call is TRBV18, the J call TRBJ1-6; 7 bases are shared with TRBD1. The sequencing sample was made of whole blood. The CDR3 sequence is CASSPPRGVAYNSPLHF. DNA for the CDR3: TGTGCCAGCTCACCACCCAGGGGGGTGGCTTATAATTCACCCCTCCACTTT. Looking up the rest from reference TRBV18 and TRBJ1-6 gives the full variable domain: NAGVMQNPRHLVRRRGQEARLRCSPMKGHSHVYWYRQLPEEGLKFMVYLQKENIIDESGMPKERFSAEFPKEGPSILRIQQVVRGDSAAYFCASSPPRGVAYNSPLHFGNGTRLTVT.